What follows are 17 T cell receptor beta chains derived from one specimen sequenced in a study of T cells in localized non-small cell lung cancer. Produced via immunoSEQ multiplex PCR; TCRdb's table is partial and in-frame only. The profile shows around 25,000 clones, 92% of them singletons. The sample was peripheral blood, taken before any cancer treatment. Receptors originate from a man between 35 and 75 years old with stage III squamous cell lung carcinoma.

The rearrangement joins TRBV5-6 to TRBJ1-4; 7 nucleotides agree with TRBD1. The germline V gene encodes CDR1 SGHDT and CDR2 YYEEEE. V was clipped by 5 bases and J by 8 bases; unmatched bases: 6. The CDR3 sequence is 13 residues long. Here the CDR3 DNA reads TGTGCCAGCAGTTTTGACAGGGAGGAAAAACTGTTTTTT. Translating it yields CASSFDREEKLFF. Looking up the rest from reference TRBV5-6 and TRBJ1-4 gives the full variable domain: DAGVTQSPTHLIKTRGQQVTLRCSPKSGHDTVSWYQQALGQGPQFIFQYYEEEERQRGNFPDRFSGHQFPNYSSELNVNALLLGDSALYLCASSFDREEKLFFGSGTQLSVL.

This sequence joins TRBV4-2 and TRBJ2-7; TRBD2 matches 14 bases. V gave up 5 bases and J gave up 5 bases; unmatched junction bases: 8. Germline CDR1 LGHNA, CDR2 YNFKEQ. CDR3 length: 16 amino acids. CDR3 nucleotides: TGTGCCAGCAGCGACACCACGGGACTAGCGGGAGACGAGCAGTACTTC. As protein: CASSDTTGLAGDEQYF.

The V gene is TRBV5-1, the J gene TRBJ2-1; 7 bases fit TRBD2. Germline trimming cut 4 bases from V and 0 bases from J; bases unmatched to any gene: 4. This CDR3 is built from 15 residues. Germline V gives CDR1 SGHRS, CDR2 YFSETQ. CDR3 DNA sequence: TGCGCCAGCAGCCCGAGCGGGACCTCCTACAATGAGCAGTTCTTC. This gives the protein CASSPSGTSYNEQFF.

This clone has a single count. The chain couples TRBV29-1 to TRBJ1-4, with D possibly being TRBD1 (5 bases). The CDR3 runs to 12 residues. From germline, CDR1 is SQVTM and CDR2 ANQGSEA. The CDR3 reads CSGTASNEKLFF. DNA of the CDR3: TGCAGTGGGACGGCTAGTAATGAAAAACTGTTTTTT. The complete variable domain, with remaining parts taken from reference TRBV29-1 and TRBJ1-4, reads SAVISQKPSRDICQRGTSLTIQCQVDSQVTMMFWYRQQPGQSLTLIATANQGSEATYESGFVIDKFPISRPNLTFSTLTVSNMSPEDSSIYLCSGTASNEKLFFGSGTQLSVL.

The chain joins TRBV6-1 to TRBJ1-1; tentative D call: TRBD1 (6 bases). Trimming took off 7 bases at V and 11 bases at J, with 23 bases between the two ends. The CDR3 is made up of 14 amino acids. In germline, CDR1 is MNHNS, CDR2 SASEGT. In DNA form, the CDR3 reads TGTGCCAGCAACCCGACAGGAGTGAACCTGATGGCTTTCTTT. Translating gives CASNPTGVNLMAFF.

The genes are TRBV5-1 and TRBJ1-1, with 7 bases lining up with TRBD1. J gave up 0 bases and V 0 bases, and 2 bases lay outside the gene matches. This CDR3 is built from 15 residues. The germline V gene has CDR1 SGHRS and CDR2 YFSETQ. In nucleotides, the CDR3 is TGCGCCAGCAGCTTGGATGGACAGGTGAACACTGAAGCTTTCTTT. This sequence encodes CASSLDGQVNTEAFF.

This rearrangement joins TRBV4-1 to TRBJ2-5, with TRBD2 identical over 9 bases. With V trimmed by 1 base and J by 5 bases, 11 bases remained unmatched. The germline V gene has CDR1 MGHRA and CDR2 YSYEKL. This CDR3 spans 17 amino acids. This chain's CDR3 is CASSQAGIAGVRETQYF. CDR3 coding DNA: TGCGCCAGCAGCCAAGCGGGAATAGCGGGAGTACGGGAGACCCAGTACTTC.

Here the CDR3 DNA reads TGCGCCAGCAGCCAAGAAGTACAGGGCGAAAAACTGTTTTTT. This translates into CASSQEVQGEKLFF. The rearrangement uses TRBV4-1 and TRBJ1-4; D possibly corresponds to TRBD1 (6 bases). CDR3 length equals 14 residues. In germline, CDR1 is MGHRA, CDR2 YSYEKL. V lost 0 bases, J lost 8 bases, and 10 bases lay in between.

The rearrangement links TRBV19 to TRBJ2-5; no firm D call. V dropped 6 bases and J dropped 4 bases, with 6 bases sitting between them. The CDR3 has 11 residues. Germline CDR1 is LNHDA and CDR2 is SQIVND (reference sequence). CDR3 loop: CASRAAETQYF. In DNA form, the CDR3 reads TGTGCCAGTAGGGCAGCAGAGACCCAGTACTTC.

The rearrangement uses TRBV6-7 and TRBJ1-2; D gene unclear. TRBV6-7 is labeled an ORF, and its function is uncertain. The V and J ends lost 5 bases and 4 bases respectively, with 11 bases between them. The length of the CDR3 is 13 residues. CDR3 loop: CASSARGSYGYTF. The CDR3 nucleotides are TGTGCCAGCAGTGCGCGGGGTAGCTATGGCTACACCTTC.

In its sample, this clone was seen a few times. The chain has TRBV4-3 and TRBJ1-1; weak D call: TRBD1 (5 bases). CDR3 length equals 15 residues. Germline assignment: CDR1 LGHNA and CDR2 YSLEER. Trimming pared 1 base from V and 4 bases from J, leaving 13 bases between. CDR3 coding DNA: TGCGCCAGCAGCCAAGTAGGCAGGGAGGGCACTGAAGCTTTCTTT. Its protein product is CASSQVGREGTEAFF.

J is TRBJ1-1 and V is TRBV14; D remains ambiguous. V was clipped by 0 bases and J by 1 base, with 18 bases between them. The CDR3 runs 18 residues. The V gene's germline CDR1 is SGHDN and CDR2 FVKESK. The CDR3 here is CASSQDPQRGDWNTEAFF. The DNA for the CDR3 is TGTGCCAGCAGCCAAGATCCGCAGCGGGGAGATTGGAACACTGAAGCTTTCTTT.

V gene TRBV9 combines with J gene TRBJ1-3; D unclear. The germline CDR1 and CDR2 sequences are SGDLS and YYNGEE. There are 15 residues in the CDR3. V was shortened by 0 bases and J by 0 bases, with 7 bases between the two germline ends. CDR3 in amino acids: CASSVGETSGNTIYF. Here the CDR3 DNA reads TGTGCCAGCAGCGTAGGAGAAACCTCTGGAAACACCATATATTTT.

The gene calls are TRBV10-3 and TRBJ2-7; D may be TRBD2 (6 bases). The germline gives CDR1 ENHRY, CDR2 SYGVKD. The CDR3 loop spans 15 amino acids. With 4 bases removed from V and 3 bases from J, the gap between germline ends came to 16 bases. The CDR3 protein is CAISGGTGIIYEQYF. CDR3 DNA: TGTGCCATCAGTGGGGGGACTGGGATAATCTACGAGCAGTACTTC.

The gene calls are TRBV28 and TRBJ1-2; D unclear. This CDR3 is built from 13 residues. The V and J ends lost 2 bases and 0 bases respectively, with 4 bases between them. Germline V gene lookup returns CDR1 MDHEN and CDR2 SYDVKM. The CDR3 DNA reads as TGTGCCAGCAGTTTAACAGCTAACTATGGCTACACCTTC. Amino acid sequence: CASSLTANYGYTF.

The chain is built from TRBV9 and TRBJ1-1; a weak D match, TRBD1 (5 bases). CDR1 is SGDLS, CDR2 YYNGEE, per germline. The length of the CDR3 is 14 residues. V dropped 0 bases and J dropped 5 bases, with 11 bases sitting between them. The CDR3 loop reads CASSVAGQGTEAFF. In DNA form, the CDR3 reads TGTGCCAGCAGCGTAGCTGGGCAGGGAACTGAAGCTTTCTTT.

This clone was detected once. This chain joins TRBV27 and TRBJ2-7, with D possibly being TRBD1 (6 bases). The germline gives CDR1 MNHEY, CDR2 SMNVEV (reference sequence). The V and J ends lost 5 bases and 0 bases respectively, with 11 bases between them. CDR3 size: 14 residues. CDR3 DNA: TGTGCCAGCAGTACAGGGTTTCTCTCCTACGAGCAGTACTTC. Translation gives CASSTGFLSYEQYF.